One sample yielded the 3 T cell receptor beta chains listed below, sequenced in a study of beta chain features in type 1 diabetes. Antigens of these TCRs are unknown. Findings of the study overall: Significant though moderate, a shortening of TCRB CDR3s appeared in all four CD4+ subsets of Type 1 diabetes patients.

The entirety of the isolated RNA underwent reverse transcription, so expressed TCRB transcripts were sequenced. TCRdb keeps only in-frame clones here, not all; method: immunoSEQ multiplex PCR. Here the sample spans approximately 600,000 clones, around 12% being singletons. The sequencing input was naive CD4+ T cells from blood. Every receptor here comes from a man under 40 with type 1 diabetes.

This chain joins TRBV7-9 and TRBJ1-2; D is undetermined. This CDR3 has 17 amino acids. CDR1 SEHNR and CDR2 FQNEAQ come from the germline V gene (reference sequence). V lost 2 bases and J lost 5, with 21 bases in between. CDR3 coding DNA: TGTGCCAGCAGCTTAAGCGAAATCAGACCAACTAGGTATGGCTACACCTTC. Translation: CASSLSEIRPTRYGYTF.

The chain combines TRBV4-3 with TRBJ2-1, with D possibly being TRBD2 (7 bases). V was pared by 0 bases and J by 8 bases, with 14 bases between. In germline, CDR1 is LGHNA, CDR2 YSLEER. The CDR3 contains 15 residues. CDR3 sequence: CASSQEAGAQDEQFF. The CDR3 DNA reads as TGCGCCAGCAGCCAAGAGGCGGGGGCGCAGGATGAGCAGTTCTTC.

This clone has just a few counts. This rearrangement joins TRBV7-9 to TRBJ1-5, with no clear D. The CDR3 is made up of 12 amino acids. V was clipped by 1 base and J by 15 bases, with 13 bases between them. From germline, CDR1 is SEHNR and CDR2 FQNEAQ (reference sequence). CDR3 sequence: CASSLETAPRHF. The CDR3 DNA reads as TGTGCCAGCAGCTTAGAGACGGCCCCGAGGCATTTT.